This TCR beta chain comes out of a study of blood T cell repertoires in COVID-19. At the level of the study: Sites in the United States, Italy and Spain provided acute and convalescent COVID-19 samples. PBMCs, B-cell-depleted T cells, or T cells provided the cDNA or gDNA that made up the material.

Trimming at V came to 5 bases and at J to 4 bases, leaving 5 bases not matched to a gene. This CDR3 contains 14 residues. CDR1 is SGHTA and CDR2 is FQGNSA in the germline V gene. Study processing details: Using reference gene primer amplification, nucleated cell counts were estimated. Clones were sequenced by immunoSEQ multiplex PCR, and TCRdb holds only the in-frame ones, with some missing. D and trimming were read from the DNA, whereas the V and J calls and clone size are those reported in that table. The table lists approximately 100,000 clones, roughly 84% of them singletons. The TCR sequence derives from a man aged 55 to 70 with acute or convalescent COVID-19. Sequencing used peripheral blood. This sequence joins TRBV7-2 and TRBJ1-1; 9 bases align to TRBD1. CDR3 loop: CASSINRGPTEAFF. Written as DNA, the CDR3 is TGTGCCAGCAGCATAAACAGGGGGCCCACTGAAGCTTTCTTT.